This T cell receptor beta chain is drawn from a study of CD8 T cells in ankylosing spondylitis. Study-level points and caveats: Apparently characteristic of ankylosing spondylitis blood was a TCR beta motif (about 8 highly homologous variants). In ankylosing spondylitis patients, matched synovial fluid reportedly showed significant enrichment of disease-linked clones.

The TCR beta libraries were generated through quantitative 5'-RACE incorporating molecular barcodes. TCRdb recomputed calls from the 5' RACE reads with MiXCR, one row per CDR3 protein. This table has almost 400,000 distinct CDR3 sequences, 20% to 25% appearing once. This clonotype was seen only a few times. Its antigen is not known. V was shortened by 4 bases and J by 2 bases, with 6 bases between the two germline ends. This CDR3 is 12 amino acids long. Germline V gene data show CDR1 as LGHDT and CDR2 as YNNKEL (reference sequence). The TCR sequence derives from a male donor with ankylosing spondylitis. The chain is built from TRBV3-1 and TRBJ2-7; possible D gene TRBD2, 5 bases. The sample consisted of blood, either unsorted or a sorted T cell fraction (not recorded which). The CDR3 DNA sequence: TGTGCCAGCAGCCGAGGGACCTACGAGCAGTACTTC. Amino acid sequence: CASSRGTYEQYF.